A single sample gave rise to the 29 T cell receptor beta chains below, sequenced in a study of breast tumors, draining lymph nodes, adjacent tissues. Using its own MiXCR run on the multiplex PCR reads, TCRdb lists one record per CDR3 protein. The data contain about 180,000 distinct CDR3 sequences, approximately 33% of them singletons. Breast cancer patients provided tissue from their axillary draining lymph nodes. The sequenced material came from axillary lymph node tissue. These receptors were taken from a female donor with breast cancer. Some clones in this sample may be carry-over from other donors' samples.

Notes on this clonotype: A clone one base away is much larger, so this may be a read error. The CDR3 sequence: CASAVTGSYEQYF. Here the CDR3 DNA reads TGTGCCAGCGCTGTGACTGGGAGCTACGAGCAGTACTTC. V and J are TRBV11-2 and TRBJ2-7; D is perhaps TRBD2 (5 bases). CDR1 and CDR2 from the germline V gene are SGHAT and FQNNGV. The V gene lost 8 bases and the J gene lost 3 bases, with 14 bases spanning the gap. This CDR3 region has 13 residues. Full variable domain (rest looked up from reference TRBV11-2 and TRBJ2-7): EAGVAQSPRYKIIEKRQSVAFWCNPISGHATLYWYQQILGQGPKLLIQFQNNGVVDDSQLPKDRFSAERLKGVDSTLKIQPAKLEDSAVYLCASAVTGSYEQYFGPGTRLTVT.

This clonotype has ten or more counts. The chain combines TRBV7-8 with TRBJ1-2, with D maybe TRBD1 (6 bases). Trimming cost V 5 bases and J 5 bases, with 27 bases left between them. Germline V CDR1 and CDR2: SGHVS, FQNEAQ. The CDR3 extends over 18 amino acids. The CDR3 nucleotides read TGTGCCAGCAGCCTAAGAGCCGGGGGCCGAGAAACTTATTATGGCTACACCTTC. It translates to CASSLRAGGRETYYGYTF.

In its sample, this clonotype was seen a few times. This may be a read error, as it is one base from a much larger clone. The rearrangement uses TRBV11-3 and TRBJ2-7; the D is unclear. The CDR3 runs to 14 residues. V was trimmed by 5 bases and J by 4 bases, leaving 15 bases between them. Germline loops: CDR1 SGHNT, CDR2 YENEEA. Here the CDR3 DNA reads TGTGCCAGCAGCCCTACTCATTTGACATACGAGCAGTACTTC. It is translated as CASSPTHLTYEQYF.

This clonotype was detected ten times or more. The chain has TRBV10-3 and TRBJ2-7; D is uncertain. The germline V gene encodes CDR1 ENHRY and CDR2 SYGVKD. V lost 2 bases and J 2 bases, leaving 10 bases between the germline ends. The CDR3 covers 14 residues. Here the CDR3 DNA reads TGTGCCATCAGTGAGGGCGGACGTACCTACGAGCAGTACTTC. Residues: CAISEGGRTYEQYF.

The rearrangement joins TRBV20-1 to TRBJ2-3; 10 positions match TRBD2. The CDR3 consists of 16 residues. The junction had 7 bases not matched to a gene; V was cut back by 0 bases and J by 4 bases. Per the germline V gene, CDR1 is DFQATT and CDR2 is SNEGSKA (reference sequence). CDR3 sequence reads: CSAREASGGRSDTQYF. For the CDR3, the DNA is TGCAGTGCTAGAGAGGCTAGCGGGGGCCGGTCAGATACGCAGTATTTT.

The chain employs TRBV6-5 and TRBJ2-1, with a possible D match to TRBD2 (5 bases). Germline V gene lookup returns CDR1 MNHEY and CDR2 SVGAGI. The CDR3 loop spans 15 amino acids. V gave up 5 bases and J gave up 0 bases, with 11 bases separating them. CDR3 loop: CASSHFRDSYNEQFF. CDR3 bases: TGTGCCAGCAGTCACTTCCGGGACTCCTACAATGAGCAGTTCTTC.

This clonotype was recorded a few times. The chain couples TRBV27 to TRBJ1-2; D is possibly TRBD1 (5 bases). Trimming stripped 4 bases from V and 4 bases from J, with 19 bases between. Germline V gives CDR1 MNHEY, CDR2 SMNVEV (reference sequence). The CDR3 length is 16 residues. The chain's CDR3 is CASSWLRDLRAYGYTF. In nucleotides, the CDR3 is TGTGCCAGCAGTTGGTTAAGGGACCTGAGGGCCTATGGCTACACCTTC.

In the case of this clonotype: With a much larger clone just one base away, this may be a read error. V is TRBV12-3 or TRBV12-4 and J is TRBJ2-1; no reliable D call. Trimming shortened V by 7 bases and J by 8 bases, and 18 bases separated the two germline ends. This CDR3 region has 14 residues. CDR3 in DNA: TGTGCCAGCAATTCTCGGGTAGGTTTAGATGAGCAGTTCTTC. It codes for CASNSRVGLDEQFF.

The rearrangement uses TRBV6-5 and TRBJ2-6, with D uncertain. Trimming pared 1 base from V and 1 base from J, leaving 8 bases between. The germline V gene encodes CDR1 MNHEY and CDR2 SVGAGI. The CDR3 length is 16 residues. The CDR3 DNA reads as TGTGCCAGCAGTTACTTCTTGGGTTCTGGGGCCAACGTCCTGACTTTC. Its translation: CASSYFLGSGANVLTF.

Written as DNA, the CDR3 is TGTGCCAGTAACCCGGGTGGGAATTCACCCCTCCACTTT. Protein sequence: CASNPGGNSPLHF. This chain joins TRBV19 and TRBJ1-6, with D uncertain. V was trimmed by 7 bases and J by 7 bases, leaving 11 bases between them. Germline assignment: CDR1 LNHDA and CDR2 SQIVND (reference sequence). CDR3 length: 13 residues.

This chain joins TRBV2 and TRBJ2-7, with a tentative D call TRBD2 (5 bases). From germline, CDR1 is SNHLY and CDR2 FYNNEI. The CDR3 covers 15 residues. V was clipped by 6 bases and J by 3 bases, with 18 bases between them. The CDR3 loop is CASRGENAPSYEQYF. The CDR3 nucleotides are TGTGCCAGCAGGGGAGAGAATGCCCCTAGCTACGAGCAGTACTTC.

This clonotype came up many times. The V and J genes are TRBV7-2 and TRBJ1-2, with D possibly TRBD1 on 6 matching bases. The CDR3 sequence is 16 residues long. CDR1 and CDR2 from the germline V gene are SGHTA and FQGNSA. Trimming cost V 4 bases and J 8 bases, with 23 bases left between them. CDR3 in amino acids: CASSSFSTGPEGGYTF. The CDR3 nucleotides read TGTGCCAGCAGCTCCTTTTCGACAGGTCCGGAAGGCGGCTACACCTTC. Full variable domain (remainder filled in from reference TRBV7-2 and TRBJ1-2): GAGVSQSPSNKVTEKGKDVELRCDPISGHTALYWYRQSLGQGLEFLIYFQGNSAPDKSGLPSDRFSAERTGGSVSTLTIQRTQQEDSAVYLCASSSFSTGPEGGYTFGSGTRLTVV.

The V and J genes are TRBV7-9 and TRBJ1-3; TRBD1 might be the D (6 bases). Germline assignment: CDR1 SEHNR and CDR2 FQNEAQ (reference sequence). The CDR3 loop spans 14 amino acids. Trimming took off 1 base at V and 4 bases at J, with 8 bases between the two ends. The CDR3 region has the DNA TGTGCCAGCAGCTTAGGTCAGGGGGGAAACACCATATATTTT. It specifies CASSLGQGGNTIYF.

This clonotype showed up many times. This chain connects TRBV20-1 to TRBJ2-1; 9 nucleotides align to TRBD2. The CDR3 covers 15 residues. Germline values: CDR1 DFQATT, CDR2 SNEGSKA (reference sequence). After removal of 3 bases from V and 4 bases from J, the junction contained 7 bases not matched to a gene. This chain's CDR3 is CSARAPSGKYNEQFF. The DNA of the CDR3 is TGCAGTGCTAGGGCACCTAGCGGGAAATACAATGAGCAGTTCTTC.

Points on this clonotype: A read error may explain this, as a much larger clone is one base away. The chain recombines TRBV9 with TRBJ1-2; the D gene is possibly TRBD1 (6 bases). The ends were cut back, 3 bases at V and 8 bases at J, with 17 bases in the middle. CDR1 SGDLS and CDR2 YYNGEE come from the germline V gene. The CDR3 is made up of 14 amino acids. In DNA form, the CDR3 reads TGTGCCAGCAGCGAAACCCGGGGGGCGTGGGGCTACACCTTC. This encodes CASSETRGAWGYTF.

This clonotype was recorded many times. The V gene is TRBV20-1, the J gene TRBJ1-5, with D unclear. This CDR3 spans 14 amino acids. The V gene lost 5 bases and the J gene lost 0 bases, with 11 bases spanning the gap. Germline-derived CDR1 and CDR2 are DFQATT and SNEGSKA (reference sequence). CDR3 nucleotide sequence: TGCAGTGCTGACCCGGGCTATAGCAATCAGCCCCAGCATTTT. Translating gives CSADPGYSNQPQHF.

The chain joins TRBV9 to TRBJ1-5, with a possible D match to TRBD1 (6 bases). The germline CDR1 and CDR2 sequences are SGDLS and YYNGEE. The V end lost 7 bases, the J end lost 14 bases, and 28 bases lay between the germline ends. The CDR3 loop spans 15 amino acids. CDR3 sequence reads: CASSSGGAMRSYEHF. Written as DNA, the CDR3 is TGTGCCAGCTCTAGCGGGGGGGCGATGAGGTCCTACGAGCATTTT.

The V gene is TRBV4-2, the J gene TRBJ1-3, with D possibly matching TRBD1 (6 bases). Trimming left V 0 bases short and J 10 bases short, with 25 bases between. The germline V gene encodes CDR1 LGHNA and CDR2 YNFKEQ. The length of the CDR3 is 18 residues. CDR3 DNA: TGTGCCAGCAGCCAAGATCAGGGGCATGATTCGTTTGGGAGGACCATATATTTT. Translating it yields CASSQDQGHDSFGRTIYF.

Ten or more counts support this clonotype. The chain combines TRBV4-2 with TRBJ2-1; 12 bases agree with TRBD2. This CDR3 has 16 residues. Germline loops: CDR1 LGHNA, CDR2 YNFKEQ. V lost 1 base, J lost 10 bases, and 8 bases stayed unmatched. CDR3 amino acids: CASSQASTSGSGEQFF. The CDR3, as DNA: TGTGCCAGCAGCCAAGCTTCGACTAGCGGGAGTGGGGAGCAGTTCTTC.

Comments on this clonotype: This may come from a read error, since a much larger clone is one base off. The chain links TRBV10-1 to TRBJ2-1; D possibly corresponds to TRBD1 (5 bases). The germline CDR1 and CDR2 sequences are WNHNN and SYGVQD (reference sequence). The CDR3 runs to 13 residues. The CDR3 protein is CASRDDRYNEQFF. The CDR3 DNA is TGTGCCAGCAGAGACGACAGATACAATGAGCAGTTCTTC.

Details on this clonotype: Given a much more abundant clone one base away, this may be a read error. V is TRBV6-5 and J is TRBJ1-3; the D is unclear. Germline loops: CDR1 MNHEY, CDR2 SVGAGI. The CDR3 contains 15 residues. Trimming shortened V by 0 bases and J by 5 bases, and 11 bases separated the two germline ends. The CDR3 sequence: CASSYSTDHRNTIYF. In DNA, the CDR3 is TGTGCCAGCAGTTACTCGACGGATCATAGAAACACCATATATTTT.

This clonotype was counted a single time. A much larger clone is a single base away; this may be a read error. The missing conserved phenylalanine or tryptophan at the end of this CDR3 makes a read error likely. Written as DNA, the CDR3 is TGTGCCAGTAGTATTCAGACTAGCGGGAGTGAGACCCAGTACTCC. It encodes CASSIQTSGSETQYS. The chain has TRBV19 and TRBJ2-5; 12 nucleotides line up with TRBD2. V lost 3 bases to trimming and J lost 5 bases; unmatched junction nucleotides: 4. Germline assignment: CDR1 LNHDA and CDR2 SQIVND (reference sequence). CDR3 length: 15 residues.

In the case of this clonotype: One end of the junction is discordant with germline, which a read error may explain. J is TRBJ1-2 and V is TRBV10-3, with 7 bases matching TRBD1. CDR3 length equals 13 residues. Germline CDR1 ENHRY, CDR2 SYGVKD. CDR3 sequence (DNA): TGCGCCATCAGTATGACAGGGAACTATGGCTACACCTTC. Protein sequence: CAISMTGNYGYTF.

This clonotype was counted a few times. It may be a read error: a sequence one base away is much more abundant. The rearrangement joins TRBV5-6 to TRBJ1-6; a possible D gene is TRBD1 (5 bases). Trimming stripped 0 bases from V and 9 bases from J, with 7 bases between. CDR1 and CDR2 from the germline V gene are SGHDT and YYEEEE. The length of the CDR3 is 13 residues. The DNA for the CDR3 is TGTGCCAGCAGCTTGGGACAGACTTCACCCCTCCACTTT. Translated: CASSLGQTSPLHF.

The table lists this clonotype with many counts. V is TRBV7-9 and J is TRBJ2-3, with 10 nucleotides matching TRBD1. The CDR3 has 15 amino acids. CDR1 SEHNR and CDR2 FQNEAQ come from the germline V gene (reference sequence). V gave up 5 bases and J gave up 2 bases; unmatched junction bases: 4. In nucleotides, the CDR3 is TGTGCCAGCAGCCCGGGACAGGGGCACACAGATACGCAGTATTTT. Its translation: CASSPGQGHTDTQYF.

CDR3 DNA: TGCAGTGCTAGCAGGGGGGTGGGGCAGGCTTGGGGAGAGACCCAGTACTTC. Its protein is CSASRGVGQAWGETQYF. This rearrangement joins TRBV20-1 to TRBJ2-5; TRBD1 might be the D (7 bases). This CDR3 region has 17 residues. Per the germline V gene, CDR1 is DFQATT and CDR2 is SNEGSKA (reference sequence). With 3 bases removed from V and 4 bases from J, the gap between germline ends came to 24 bases.

This clonotype was seen ten or more times. The rearrangement joins TRBV2 to TRBJ2-3; possibly TRBD2 for D (6 bases). The CDR3 contains 17 residues. Germline CDR1 reads SNHLY; CDR2 reads FYNNEI. Trimming removed 1 base at V and 5 bases at J, with 19 bases between. This chain's CDR3 is CASSEGEVRGSGDTQYF. CDR3 nucleotides: TGTGCCAGCAGTGAAGGGGAGGTGAGGGGCTCCGGAGATACGCAGTATTTT.

This clonotype was seen repeatedly, ten times or more. This chain joins TRBV9 and TRBJ2-1; the D gene is possibly TRBD2 (6 bases). Trimming shortened V by 0 bases and J by 3 bases, and 7 bases separated the two germline ends. CDR1 is SGDLS, CDR2 YYNGEE, per germline. The CDR3 length is 14 residues. This CDR3 is CASSVGRDYNEQFF. CDR3 sequence (DNA): TGTGCCAGCAGCGTAGGGCGGGACTACAATGAGCAGTTCTTC.

This clonotype was seen only a few times. Sequence at one end of the junction differs from germline and may be a read error. The chain uses TRBV5-1 and TRBJ2-5; the D gene is possibly TRBD1 (5 bases). Germline V gives CDR1 SGHRS, CDR2 YFSETQ. This CDR3 spans 14 amino acids. CDR3 in amino acids: CASSHQGLQDTQYF. For the CDR3, the DNA is TGCGCCAGCAGCCATCAGGGTCTCCAAGACACCCAGTACTTC.